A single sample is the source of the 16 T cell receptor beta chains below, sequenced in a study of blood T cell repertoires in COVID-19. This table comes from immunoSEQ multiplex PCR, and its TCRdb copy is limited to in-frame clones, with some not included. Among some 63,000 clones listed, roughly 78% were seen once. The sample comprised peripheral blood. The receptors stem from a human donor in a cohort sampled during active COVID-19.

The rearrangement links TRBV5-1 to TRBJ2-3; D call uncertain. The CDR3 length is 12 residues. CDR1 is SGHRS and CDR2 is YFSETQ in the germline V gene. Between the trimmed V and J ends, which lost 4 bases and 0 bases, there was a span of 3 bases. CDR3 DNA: TGCGCCAGCAGCCTGAGCACAGATACGCAGTATTTT. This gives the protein CASSLSTDTQYF.

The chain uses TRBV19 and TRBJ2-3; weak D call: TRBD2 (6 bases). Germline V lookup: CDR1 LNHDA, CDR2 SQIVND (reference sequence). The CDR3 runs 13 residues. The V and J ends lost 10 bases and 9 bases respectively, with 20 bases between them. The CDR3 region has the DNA TGTGCCACCTGGACGGGGGTGATAGACACGCAGTATTTT. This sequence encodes CATWTGVIDTQYF.

The CDR3 DNA reads TGTGCCAGCGGGCGCGCCGCCGACGAGCAGTACTTC. It is translated as CASGRAADEQYF. The chain has TRBV3-1 (or the pseudogene TRBV3-2) and TRBJ2-7; D is uncertain. The germline gives CDR1 LGHDT, CDR2 YNNKEL (reference sequence). CDR3 length: 12 amino acids. With 8 bases removed from V and 5 bases from J, the gap between germline ends came to 13 bases.

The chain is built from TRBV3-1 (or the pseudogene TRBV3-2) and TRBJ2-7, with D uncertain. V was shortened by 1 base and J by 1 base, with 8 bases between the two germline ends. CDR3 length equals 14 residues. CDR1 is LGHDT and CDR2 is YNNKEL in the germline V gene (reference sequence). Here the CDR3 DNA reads TGTGCCAGCAGCCAAGGCCCAGCGTCCTACGAGCAGTACTTC. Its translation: CASSQGPASYEQYF.

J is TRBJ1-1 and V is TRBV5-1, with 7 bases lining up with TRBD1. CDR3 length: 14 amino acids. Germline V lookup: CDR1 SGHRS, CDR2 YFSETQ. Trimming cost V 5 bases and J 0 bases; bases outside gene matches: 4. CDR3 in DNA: TGCGCCAGCAGGCGGGACAGTTTGAACACTGAAGCTTTCTTT. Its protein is CASRRDSLNTEAFF.

The CDR3 DNA reads TGTGCCAGCAGCTTAACCCCCGAAGGACTAGCGGTACGGAATGAGCAGTTCTTC. Translated, it gives CASSLTPEGLAVRNEQFF. V usage is TRBV7-2 and J usage is TRBJ2-1; TRBD2 matches 10 bases. V lost 2 bases and J lost 7; bases outside the gene matches: 14. The CDR3 runs 18 residues. CDR1 is SGHTA and CDR2 is FQGNSA in the germline V gene.

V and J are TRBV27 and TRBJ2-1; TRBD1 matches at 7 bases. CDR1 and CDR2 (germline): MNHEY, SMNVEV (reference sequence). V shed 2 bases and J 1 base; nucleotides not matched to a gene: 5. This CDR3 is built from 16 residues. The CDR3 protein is CASSLVTGTSYNEQFF. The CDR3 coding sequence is TGTGCCAGCAGTTTAGTGACAGGGACATCCTACAATGAGCAGTTCTTC.

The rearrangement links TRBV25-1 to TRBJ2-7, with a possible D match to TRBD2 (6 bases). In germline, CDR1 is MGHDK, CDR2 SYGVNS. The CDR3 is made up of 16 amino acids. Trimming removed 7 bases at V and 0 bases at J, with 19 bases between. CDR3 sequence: CASTRGTGASSYEQYF. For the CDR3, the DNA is TGTGCCAGCACCCGGGGGACGGGCGCTAGCTCCTACGAGCAGTACTTC.

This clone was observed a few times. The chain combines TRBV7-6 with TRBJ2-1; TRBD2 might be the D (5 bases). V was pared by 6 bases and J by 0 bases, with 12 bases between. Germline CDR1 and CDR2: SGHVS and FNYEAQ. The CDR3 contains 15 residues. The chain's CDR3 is CASSNMGSSYNEQFF. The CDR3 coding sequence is TGTGCCAGCAGTAACATGGGGAGCTCCTACAATGAGCAGTTCTTC.

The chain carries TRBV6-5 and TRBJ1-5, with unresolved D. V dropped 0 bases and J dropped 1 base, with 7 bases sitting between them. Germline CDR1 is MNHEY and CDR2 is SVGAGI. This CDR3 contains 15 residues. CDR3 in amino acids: CASSYSVQSNQPQHF. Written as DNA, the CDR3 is TGTGCCAGCAGTTACTCCGTCCAGAGCAATCAGCCCCAGCATTTT.

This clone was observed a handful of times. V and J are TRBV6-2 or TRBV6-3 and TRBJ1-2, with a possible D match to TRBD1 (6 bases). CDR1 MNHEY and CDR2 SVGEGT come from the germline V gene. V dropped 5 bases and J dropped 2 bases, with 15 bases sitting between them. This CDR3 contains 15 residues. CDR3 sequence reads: CASSKPTGPNYGYTF. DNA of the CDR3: TGTGCCAGCAGTAAACCAACAGGGCCCAACTATGGCTACACCTTC.

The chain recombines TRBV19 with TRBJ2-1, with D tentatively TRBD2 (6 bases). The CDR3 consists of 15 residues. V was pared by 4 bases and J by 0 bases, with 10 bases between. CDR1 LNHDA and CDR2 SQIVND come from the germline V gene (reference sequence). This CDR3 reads CASSNSGNSYNEQFF. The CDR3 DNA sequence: TGTGCCAGTAGTAATAGCGGAAACTCCTACAATGAGCAGTTCTTC.

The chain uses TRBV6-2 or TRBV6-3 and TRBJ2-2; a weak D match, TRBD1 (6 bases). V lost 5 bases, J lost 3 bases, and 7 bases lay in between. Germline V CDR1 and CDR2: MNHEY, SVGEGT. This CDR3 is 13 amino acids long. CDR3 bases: TGTGCCAGCAGTCGGACAGACACCGGGGAGCTGTTTTTT. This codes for CASSRTDTGELFF.

CDR3 amino acids: CAWSGGTQNEKLFF. In nucleotides, the CDR3 is TGTGCCTGGAGTGGCGGGACTCAAAATGAAAAACTGTTTTTT. V is TRBV30 and J is TRBJ1-4, with a tentative D call TRBD1 (5 bases). This CDR3 region has 14 residues. CDR1 is GTSNPN, CDR2 SVGIG, per germline (reference sequence). Between the trimmed V and J ends, which lost 1 base and 5 bases, there was a span of 11 bases.

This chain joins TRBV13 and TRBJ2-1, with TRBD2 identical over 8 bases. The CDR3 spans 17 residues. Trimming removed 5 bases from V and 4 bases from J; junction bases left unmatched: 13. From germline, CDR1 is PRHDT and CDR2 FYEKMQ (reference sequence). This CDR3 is CASSRRTSRGSYNEQFF. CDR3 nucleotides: TGTGCCAGCAGCCGAAGGACTAGCCGCGGTTCATACAATGAGCAGTTCTTC.

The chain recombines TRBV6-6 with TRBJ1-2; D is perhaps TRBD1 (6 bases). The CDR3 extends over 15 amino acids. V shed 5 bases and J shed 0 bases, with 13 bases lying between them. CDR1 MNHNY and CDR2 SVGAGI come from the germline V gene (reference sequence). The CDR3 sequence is CASSDQGNPNYGYTF. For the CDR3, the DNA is TGTGCCAGCAGTGACCAGGGGAACCCTAACTATGGCTACACCTTC.